Listed below are T cell receptor beta chains from one sample, sequenced in a study of blood T cells in healthy people across ages. TCRdb itself ran the 5' RACE reads through MiXCR, one entry per CDR3 protein. The repertoire holds about 780,000 distinct CDR3 sequences, 35% to 60% seen once, with 15% to 20% in the top ten. Sequencing used blood. These receptor sequences come from an older man in good health. The CDR3 runs from the conserved cysteine through the conserved F or W. A D gene is named only where the DNA matches it firmly. Size values are once, few and many counts, or a class for expanded clones, and some rows have none.

d_gene	abundance	len	v_gene	j_gene	CDR3nt	CDR3aa
TRBD2	once	16	TRBV7-2	TRBJ2-7	TGTGCCAGCAGCGAAGCCGGGACTAGCTCCTACAATGAGCAGTACTTC	CASSEAGTSSYNEQYF
TRBD2	few	17	TRBV6-2/TRBV6-3	TRBJ2-1	TGTGCCAGCAGTCCCCGGACTAGCGGGACGCAATACAATGAGCAGTTCTTC	CASSPRTSGTQYNEQFF
TRBD1	NA	15	TRBV5-1	TRBJ2-5	TGCGCCAGCAGCTTGGGGGGACAGCTCCAAGAGACCCAGTACTTC	CASSLGGQLQETQYF
TRBD1	NA	14	TRBV12-3/TRBV12-4	TRBJ1-1	TGTGCCAGCAGTGTAAGGACAGGGAACACTGAAGCTTTCTTT	CASSVRTGNTEAFF
NA	NA	16	TRBV28	TRBJ2-7	TGTGCCAGCAACAGTTGGAGAGAAGACAGCTCCTACGAGCAGTACTTC	CASNSWREDSSYEQYF
NA	NA	12	TRBV20-1	TRBJ2-7	TGCAGTGCTAGTACGGGGGGCGGCGAGCAGTACTTC	CSASTGGGEQYF
TRBD2	NA	14	TRBV7-9	TRBJ2-5	TGTGCCAGCAGCTTGATAAGCGGGGAAGAGACCCAGTACTTC	CASSLISGEETQYF
TRBD1	NA	14	TRBV6-6	TRBJ1-2	TGTGCCAGCAGTGACGGGACAGCTAACTATGGCTACACCTTC	CASSDGTANYGYTF
TRBD1	NA	16	TRBV20-1	TRBJ1-5	TGCAGTGCTCCTCGGACCGACAGGGGTGGCAATCAGCCCCAGCATTTT	CSAPRTDRGGNQPQHF
NA	NA	13	TRBV28	TRBJ1-2	TGTGCCAGCGGGCCCGGTCAGGGAGGTGGCTACACCTTC	CASGPGQGGGYTF
NA	NA	14	TRBV28	TRBJ2-5	TGTGCCAGCAGTTTTGAGAGGGCCTACAATGAGCAGTACTTC	CASSFERAYNEQYF
NA	NA	13	TRBV7-3	TRBJ2-7	TGTGCCAGCAGCCAGACAACGCGTGGCGAGCAGTACTTC	CASSQTTRGEQYF
NA	NA	15	TRBV5-1	TRBJ2-7	TGCGCCAGCAGCACCTATGGGGGGCGCGTCGGCGAGCAGTACTTC	CASSTYGGRVGEQYF
TRBD2	NA	15	TRBV12-3/TRBV12-4	TRBJ2-7	TGTGCCAGCAGCCCCGGGGGGAGCGGGATCTACGAGCAGTACTTC	CASSPGGSGIYEQYF
NA	NA	17	TRBV24-1	TRBJ2-6	TGTGCCACCAGCCCAGGCAGGGGCTACTCTGGGGCCAACGTCCTGACTTTC	CATSPGRGYSGANVLTF
NA	NA	15	TRBV28	TRBJ1-5	TGTGCCAGCCGGGATACGGGGGGCTTGAATCAGCCCCAGCATTTT	CASRDTGGLNQPQHF
NA	few	15	TRBV5-1	TRBJ1-4	TGCGCCAGCAGCTTGGTGGGAACAGGGACTGAAAAACTGTTTTTT	CASSLVGTGTEKLFF
NA	few	15	TRBV7-2	TRBJ1-4	TGTGCCAGCAGCGTAAGCCGGGACCGAAATGAAAAACTGTTTTTT	CASSVSRDRNEKLFF
TRBD2	NA	16	TRBV28	TRBJ2-1	TGTGCCAGCAGTTCCCGTCCCCAGCGGGGATACAATGAGCAGTTCTTC	CASSSRPQRGYNEQFF
NA	NA	17	TRBV7-8	TRBJ2-1	TGTGCCAGCAGCTTATCCTCAGGAGGGGGTCGGAACAATGAGCAGTTCTTC	CASSLSSGGGRNNEQFF
TRBD1	NA	14	TRBV5-1	TRBJ2-7	TGCGCCAGCAGCGTGGTCGACAGGGACTACGAGCAGTACTTC	CASSVVDRDYEQYF
NA	NA	15	TRBV5-1	TRBJ2-7	TGCGCCAGCAGTGCACAACTGACAGGTTTCTACGAGCAGTACTTC	CASSAQLTGFYEQYF
NA	few	12	TRBV12-3/TRBV12-4	TRBJ2-5	TGTGCCAGCAGTTCAGGGTTTGGGGAGCAGTACTTC	CASSSGFGEQYF
NA	NA	15	TRBV27	TRBJ2-7	TGTGCCAGCAGTTCGCTCGACGGCGGGGTGTACGAGCAGTACTTC	CASSSLDGGVYEQYF
NA	NA	18	TRBV20-1	TRBJ1-5	TGCAGTGCTAGAGACCCCGTTCTGGGGCCGCGAGGGAATCAGCCCCAGCATTTT	CSARDPVLGPRGNQPQHF
NA	NA	13	TRBV3-1	TRBJ2-1	TGTGCCAGCAGCCCGACTACCTCGGAGGAGCAGTTCTTC	CASSPTTSEEQFF
TRBD2	few	15	TRBV10-3	TRBJ2-3	TGTGCCATCATGGCGGGAGGGGCGAGTTCGGATACGCAGTATTTT	CAIMAGGASSDTQYF
TRBD2	few	17	TRBV20-1	TRBJ2-1	TGCAGTGCTAGAGGGGCGACTAGCGGGAGGGTCTACAATGAGCAGTTCTTC	CSARGATSGRVYNEQFF
NA	many	13	TRBV6-4	TRBJ1-2	TGTGCCAGCTCGACGCCAGGAGGAAATGGCTACACCTTC	CASSTPGGNGYTF
TRBD2	NA	16	TRBV20-1	TRBJ2-3	TGCAGTGCTGTCAGCCCTAAGGGACTAGCAACAGATACGCAGTATTTT	CSAVSPKGLATDTQYF
NA	few	14	TRBV5-1	TRBJ1-2	TGCGCCAGCAGCCACGGTGATATCCCGGGAGGCTACACCTTC	CASSHGDIPGGYTF
NA	few	15	TRBV18	TRBJ2-6	TGTGCCAGCTCCCCTGGAGGCTCTGGGGCCAACGTCCTGACTTTC	CASSPGGSGANVLTF
NA	NA	14	TRBV5-1	TRBJ2-7	TGCGCCAGCAGCTTGGCCGACTACAGCTACGAGCAGTACTTC	CASSLADYSYEQYF
NA	many	16	TRBV10-3	TRBJ2-6	TGTGCCATCAGCCGCCAAGGGGTCGGAGGGGCCAACGTCCTGACTTTC	CAISRQGVGGANVLTF
TRBD2	NA	13	TRBV20-1	TRBJ2-5	TGCAGTGCCTCCAGGGCGGGGGGTGAGACCCAGTACTTC	CSASRAGGETQYF
NA	NA	14	TRBV29-1	TRBJ2-5	TGCAGCGTTGGGTGGGCCACAGGGCAAGAGACCCAGTACTTC	CSVGWATGQETQYF
NA	NA	15	TRBV5-6	TRBJ2-1	TGTGCCAGCAGCTTGCAGGGGGGACTCTACAATGAGCAGTTCTTC	CASSLQGGLYNEQFF
NA	NA	15	TRBV28	TRBJ2-1	TGTGCCAGCCTCGAGGCGGCTAGCTCCTACAATGAGCAGTTCTTC	CASLEAASSYNEQFF
NA	few	15	TRBV7-2	TRBJ2-1	TGTGCCAGCAGCTTAGTCCGGGGTTGGTACAATGAGCAGTTCTTC	CASSLVRGWYNEQFF
NA	NA	15	TRBV4-1	TRBJ2-5	TGCGCCAGCAGCCACGGGGGCCAAGTCTACGAGACCCAGTACTTC	CASSHGGQVYETQYF
TRBD1	NA	17	TRBV15	TRBJ1-2	TGTGCCACCAGCAGAGATCACGACAGGGGAGGTAACTATGGCTACACCTTC	CATSRDHDRGGNYGYTF
TRBD2	NA	16	TRBV4-1	TRBJ2-5	TGCGCCAGCAGCCAAGATTTCAGCGGGAGATTCAATGAGCAGTACTTC	CASSQDFSGRFNEQYF
NA	NA	16	TRBV24-1	TRBJ2-5	TGTGCCACCTGTGATTTTGGCGGAGGGACAGTAGAGACCCAGTACTTC	CATCDFGGGTVETQYF